This TCR beta chain was identified in a study of blood T cell repertoires in COVID-19. With V trimmed by 4 bases and J by 2 bases, 8 bases remained unmatched. Germline-derived CDR1 and CDR2 are GTSNPN and SVGIG (reference sequence). The CDR3 loop spans 16 amino acids. Repertoires were generated with immunoSEQ multiplex PCR, while TCRdb's copy carries only in-frame clones and drops some. The sample lists fewer than 200,000 clones, more than 75% seen once, with approximately 15% in the top ten. The study recruited people aged about 18 to 90 years across under 25 US areas. The sequenced sample was PBMCs or T cells enriched from blood (not recorded which). The source of this sequence is a woman between 45 and 60 years old who had recovered from COVID-19. The V gene is TRBV30, the J gene TRBJ2-4, with TRBD2 matching over 10 bases. CDR3 in amino acids: CAWTIWTSGSKNIQYF. The CDR3 DNA is TGTGCCTGGACCATCTGGACTAGCGGATCCAAAAACATTCAGTACTTC.